Below, 3 T cell receptor beta chains from the same sample are listed, as sequenced in a study of a mutant IDH1 vaccine in newly diagnosed glioma. The antigens these receptors bind are not known. The sample's time point: week 35, safety follow-up. In every dose of vaccine, 300 ug of mutant IDH1 20-mer peptide was given alongside topical imiquimod. The data were produced by immunoSEQ multiplex PCR, yet TCRdb's version contains in-frame clones alone and is incomplete. The sample lists roughly 32,000 clones, about four fifths seen once, with around 6.8% in the top ten. Sequenced material: PBMCs, taken from a glioma patient whose treatment included an IDH1 peptide vaccine. The receptors were gathered from a woman younger than 30 with glioma.

The chain uses TRBV25-1 and TRBJ2-7; possible D gene TRBD1, 6 bases. Trimming shortened V by 4 bases and J by 12 bases, and 16 bases separated the two germline ends. The CDR3 is made up of 12 amino acids. Germline lookup yields CDR1 MGHDK and CDR2 SYGVNS. CDR3 bases: TGTGCCAGCAGTGGGACAAACAGGGTCCCGTACTTC. Protein sequence: CASSGTNRVPYF.

This clone was counted between two and nine times. The chain joins TRBV19 to TRBJ2-1; tentative D call: TRBD1 (6 bases). Looked up from germline, CDR1 is LNHDA and CDR2 is SQIVND (reference sequence). CDR3 size: 16 residues. Trimming removed 0 bases at V and 1 base at J, with 10 bases between. The CDR3 DNA sequence: TGTGCCAGTAGTATAGAAGGAAGGGGGTCCTACAATGAGCAGTTCTTC. Translation gives CASSIEGRGSYNEQFF. The complete variable domain, with remaining parts taken from reference TRBV19 and TRBJ2-1, reads DGGITQSPKYLFRKEGQNVTLSCEQNLNHDAMYWYRQDPGQGLRLIYYSQIVNDFQKGDIAEGYSVSREKKESFPLTVTSAQKNPTAFYLCASSIEGRGSYNEQFFGPGTRLTVL.

The chain is built from TRBV6-5 and TRBJ1-5, with unresolved D. CDR3 size: 13 residues. Germline V gives CDR1 MNHEY, CDR2 SVGAGI. The V and J ends lost 5 bases and 6 bases respectively, with 11 bases between them. Here the CDR3 DNA reads TGTGCCAGCAGTGCCCGGAGTGCTCAGCCCCAGCATTTT. Translated: CASSARSAQPQHF.